What follows describes a single T cell receptor beta chain. Its target is unknown. With 5 bases removed from V and 3 bases from J, the gap between germline ends came to 17 bases. This CDR3 region has 16 residues. Germline values: CDR1 MNHNY, CDR2 SVGAGI (reference sequence). This entry is derived from a study of cytomegalovirus exposure and HLA in healthy donors. Overall study context: Prior work identified about 120 million unique TCR beta sequences in some 200 million T cells. General observations from the study: Later work found most CMV-associated TCR beta chains apparently HLA-restricted.

13 Jbeta primers and 60 Vbeta primers were used for the PCR. Original methodology: A follow-up analysis tallied 73 million or so unique TCR beta chains, roughly 11 million shared. This table comes from immunoSEQ multiplex PCR, and its TCRdb copy is limited to in-frame clones, with some not included. V, J and clone size reflect that table, while D and trimming were determined from the DNA. The sample has roughly 130,000 clones; around 81% are singletons. The source of this sequence is a man younger than 35 in good health and CMV-seronegative. V usage is TRBV6-6 and J usage is TRBJ1-5; D is perhaps TRBD1 (5 bases). The sequenced sample was PBMCs. The CDR3 sequence: CASSAGRGADNQPQHF. The CDR3, as DNA: TGTGCCAGCAGTGCGGGGCGGGGTGCTGACAATCAGCCCCAGCATTTT.